The rows below give T cell receptor beta chains drawn from one sample of a study of blood T cells in healthy people across ages. TCRdb called the 5' RACE reads again in MiXCR, with one record for every CDR3 protein. This sample carries just over 800,000 distinct CDR3 sequences, around two thirds of them seen once, and the ten largest clones take about a quarter. The sample consisted of blood. All receptors come from a man aged 30-40 years in good health. Each CDR3 is given with its conserved first and last residue. The D gene is left open where the match is weak. Clone size, where shown, is once, few, many, or a class for clones that have expanded.

cdr3_length d_call j_call clone_size v_call cdr3_nt cdr3_aa
15 TRBD1 TRBJ2-4 - TRBV7-9 TGTGCCAGCAGCCCAGCCCAGGGGGCGGCAAACATTCAGTACTTC CASSPAQGAANIQYF
12 - TRBJ1-4 - TRBV7-9 TGTGCCAGCAGCCCCATGATGGAAAAACTGTTTTTT CASSPMMEKLFF
13 - TRBJ1-5 many TRBV7-2 TGTGCCAGCAGCTCACAGGGACGGCAGCCCCAGCATTTT CASSSQGRQPQHF
16 - TRBJ2-2 - TRBV6-6 TGTGCCAGCACGCACTCCAGGGGGGTTGGGGCCGGGGAGCTGTTTTTT CASTHSRGVGAGELFF
12 - TRBJ1-1 - TRBV20-1 TGCAGTGCTAGAGATAATCGTGTCGTAGCTTTCTTT CSARDNRVVAFF
14 - TRBJ2-3 - TRBV7-9 TGTGCCAGCTGTATAGGAGTAGGCACAGATACGCAGTATTTT CASCIGVGTDTQYF
13 - TRBJ2-5 - TRBV10-3 TGTGCCATCAGTGAGACCGGGTCGGGACGGCAGTACTTC CAISETGSGRQYF
11 TRBD2 TRBJ2-7 - TRBV7-2 TGTGCCAGCAGCTCACTAGCGGCGCAGTACTTC CASSSLAAQYF
15 - TRBJ1-2 - TRBV20-1 TGCAGTGCTAGACCCCCTCCCAGGGGCAACTATGGCTACACCTTC CSARPPPRGNYGYTF
14 TRBD1 TRBJ2-7 - TRBV9 TGTGCCAGCAGCGTAGAGGGACAGGGCGACGAGCAGTACTTC CASSVEGQGDEQYF
15 TRBD1 TRBJ2-7 - TRBV5-6 TGTGCCAGCAGCACAGGACAGGGGGCTTTATACGAGCAGTACTTC CASSTGQGALYEQYF
18 TRBD1 TRBJ2-3 - TRBV6-1 TGTGCCAGCAGTCAACTACTGGCTGGGACAGGGGGCTCAGATACGCAGTATTTT CASSQLLAGTGGSDTQYF
16 - TRBJ1-2 - TRBV27 TGTGCCAGCAGTCATGAATTCAGGGGCCAGTATGGTGGCTACACCTTC CASSHEFRGQYGGYTF
14 - TRBJ1-1 - TRBV10-3 TGTGCCATCAGTGAGCAACGGACCAACACTGAAGCTTTCTTT CAISEQRTNTEAFF
15 TRBD1 TRBJ2-7 - TRBV6-1 TGTGTCAGCAGTCCCCAGGGGGACAGGGGCGGAGAGCAGTACTTC CVSSPQGDRGGEQYF
18 - TRBJ2-6 - TRBV12-3/TRBV12-4 TGTGCCAGCAGTTTTTTGGACTGGGGTGTATCTGGGGCCAACGTCCTGACTTTC CASSFLDWGVSGANVLTF
12 - TRBJ1-2 few TRBV7-9 TGTGCCAGCAGCTTAGGGACAACTGGCTACACCTTC CASSLGTTGYTF
18 - TRBJ2-5 many TRBV12-3/TRBV12-4 TGTGCCAGCAGTCCTGGTCGGCTTGTCTTGTCTGGACAAGAGACCCAGTACTTC CASSPGRLVLSGQETQYF
14 - TRBJ2-7 - TRBV9 TGTGCCAGCGGAGGGCGGGGGCCCTCCTACGAGCAGTACTTC CASGGRGPSYEQYF
16 - TRBJ2-7 - TRBV28 TGTGCCAGCAGTTTATGGGGCGGGACATTCTCCTACGAGCAGTACTTC CASSLWGGTFSYEQYF
15 - TRBJ2-1 few TRBV5-5 TGTGCCAGCAGCTTGGTTTCGACGGGATCGGGCGAGCAGTTCTTC CASSLVSTGSGEQFF
13 - TRBJ2-1 - TRBV9 TGTGCCAGCAGCGTCCCTCCGGGAAATGAGCAGTTCTTC CASSVPPGNEQFF
14 TRBD1 TRBJ1-2 - TRBV7-9 TGTGCCAGCAGCTTAGAGCAGGGGGCAAGTGGCTACACCTTC CASSLEQGASGYTF
13 - TRBJ1-5 - TRBV7-9 TGTGCCAGCAGCCCTGAGTCGGGACAGCCCCAGCATTTT CASSPESGQPQHF
15 - TRBJ2-1 - TRBV5-1 TGCGCCAGCAGCCCCGGGCAGGGGGGCCCCAATGAGCAGTTCTTC CASSPGQGGPNEQFF
15 TRBD1 TRBJ1-5 - TRBV2 TGTGCCAGCAGCGTGGGACAGGGGAGTGGGGAGCCCCAGCATTTT CASSVGQGSGEPQHF
10 - TRBJ1-1 - TRBV29-1 TGCAGCGTTGGGGACACTGAAGCTTTCTTT CSVGDTEAFF
16 TRBD2 TRBJ2-5 once TRBV7-9 TGTGCCAGCAGCGCCGGACTAGCGGGGGAGCAAGAGACCCAGTACTTC CASSAGLAGEQETQYF
14 TRBD2 TRBJ2-3 - TRBV3-1 TGTGCCAGCAGCTATAGCGGGGCCACAGATACGCAGTATTTT CASSYSGATDTQYF
16 - TRBJ2-7 - TRBV28 TGTGCCAGCAGTGCACCAACCCGGGACACTCCTTACGAGCAGTACTTC CASSAPTRDTPYEQYF
13 - TRBJ1-1 - TRBV27 TGTGCCAGCTCACCAAGGGAGGAGGGGGATGCTTTCTTT CASSPREEGDAFF
15 - TRBJ2-7 - TRBV6-6 TGTGCCAGTGGTGCCTTCGGATGGGGGGCTTACGAGCAGTACTTC CASGAFGWGAYEQYF
15 - TRBJ2-7 few TRBV28 TGTGCCAGCAGTTTCGTACCCAGAACCCGATACGAGCAGTACTTC CASSFVPRTRYEQYF
17 - TRBJ1-6 - TRBV7-9 TGTGCCAGCAGCTATGGGGCCGGATTCTCCTATAATTCACCCCTCCACTTT CASSYGAGFSYNSPLHF
14 - TRBJ2-5 few TRBV6-6 TGTGCCAGCAGTTACTCCGCAGGGCGAGAGACCCAGTACTTC CASSYSAGRETQYF
15 TRBD2 TRBJ2-3 - TRBV7-3 TGTGCCAGCAGCTATGGACTAGTTCGTACAGATACGCAGTATTTT CASSYGLVRTDTQYF
17 - TRBJ2-2 - TRBV7-2 TGTGCCAGCAGCCCCGACGGCCGAACAGGGAACACCGGGGAGCTGTTTTTT CASSPDGRTGNTGELFF